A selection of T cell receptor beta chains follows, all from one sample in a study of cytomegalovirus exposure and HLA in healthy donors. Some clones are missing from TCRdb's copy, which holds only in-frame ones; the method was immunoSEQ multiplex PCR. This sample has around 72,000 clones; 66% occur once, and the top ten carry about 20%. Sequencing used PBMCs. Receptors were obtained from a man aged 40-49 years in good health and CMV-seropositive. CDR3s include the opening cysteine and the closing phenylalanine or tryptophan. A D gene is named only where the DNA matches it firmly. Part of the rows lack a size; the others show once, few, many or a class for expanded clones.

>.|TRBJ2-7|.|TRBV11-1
CASREGTADSYEQYF
TGTGCCAGCAGGGAGGGGACGGCCGACTCCTACGAGCAGTACTTC
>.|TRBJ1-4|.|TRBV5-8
CASSFEEKLFF
TGTGCCAGCAGCTTTGAGGAAAAACTGTTTTTT
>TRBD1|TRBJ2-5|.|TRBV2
CASSAQGQVLSVQYF
TGTGCCAGCAGCGCTCAAGGACAGGTTTTATCAGTGCAGTACTTC
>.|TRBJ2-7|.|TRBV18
CASSPPELAYEQYF
TGTGCCAGCTCACCCCCCGAGCTCGCCTACGAGCAGTACTTC
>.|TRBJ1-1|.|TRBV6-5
CASSYGSPPEAFF
TGTGCCAGCAGTTACGGCTCCCCCCCTGAAGCTTTCTTT
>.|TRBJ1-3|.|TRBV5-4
CASSLEGARGNTIYF
TGTGCCAGCAGCTTGGAAGGGGCGCGTGGAAACACCATATATTTT
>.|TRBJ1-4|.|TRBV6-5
CASSPFLTNEKLFF
TGTGCCAGCAGTCCGTTTCTAACTAATGAAAAACTGTTTTTT
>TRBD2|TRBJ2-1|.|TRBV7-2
CASRVNGLAVTYNEQFF
TGTGCCAGCAGGGTCAACGGACTAGCGGTTACCTACAATGAGCAGTTCTTC
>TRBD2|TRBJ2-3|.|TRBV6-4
CASSESGGGPFYADTQYF
TGTGCCAGCAGTGAGTCTGGCGGGGGGCCTTTCTATGCAGATACGCAGTATTTT
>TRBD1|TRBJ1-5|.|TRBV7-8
CASSFRARDRVNQPQHF
TGTGCCAGCAGCTTTCGAGCCCGGGACAGGGTAAACCAGCCCCAGCATTTT
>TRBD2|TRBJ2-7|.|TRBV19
CATRTSEFGEQYF
TGTGCCACCCGGACTAGCGAGTTTGGTGAGCAGTACTTC
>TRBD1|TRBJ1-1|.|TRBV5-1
CASSEGQGQDTEAFF
TGCGCCAGCAGCGAGGGACAGGGGCAGGACACTGAAGCTTTCTTT
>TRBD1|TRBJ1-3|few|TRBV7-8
CASRRTGGNTIYF
TGTGCCAGCAGACGGACAGGGGGAAACACCATATATTTT
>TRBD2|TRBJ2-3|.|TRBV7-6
CASSYPGGGRADTQYF
TGTGCCAGCAGCTACCCCGGGGGGGGGCGGGCAGATACGCAGTATTTT
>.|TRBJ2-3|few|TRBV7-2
CASSKQGMGQADTQYF
TGTGCCAGCAGCAAACAGGGAATGGGGCAAGCAGATACGCAGTATTTT